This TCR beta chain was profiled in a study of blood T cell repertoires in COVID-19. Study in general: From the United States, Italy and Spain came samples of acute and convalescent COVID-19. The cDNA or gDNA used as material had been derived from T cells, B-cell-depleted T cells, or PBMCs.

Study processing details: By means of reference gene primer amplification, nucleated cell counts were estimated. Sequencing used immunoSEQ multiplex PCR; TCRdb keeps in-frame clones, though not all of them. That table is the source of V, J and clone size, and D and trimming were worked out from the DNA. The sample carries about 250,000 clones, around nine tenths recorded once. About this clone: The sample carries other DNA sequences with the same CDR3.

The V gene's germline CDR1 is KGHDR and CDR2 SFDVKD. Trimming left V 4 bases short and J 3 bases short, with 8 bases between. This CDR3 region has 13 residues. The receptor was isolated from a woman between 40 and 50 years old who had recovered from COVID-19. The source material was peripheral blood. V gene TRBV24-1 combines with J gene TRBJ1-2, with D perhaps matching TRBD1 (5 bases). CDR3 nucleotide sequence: TGTGCCACCAGTGAAGGGGCGGACTATGGCTACACCTTC. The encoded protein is CATSEGADYGYTF.